The clone carrying this TCR beta chain showed up just a few times. This CDR3 has 14 amino acids. V shed 4 bases, J shed 7 bases, and the junction held 11 bases outside the gene matches. Germline-derived CDR1 and CDR2 are SGHRS and YFSETQ. The survey-level immunoSEQ assay was used. Some clones are missing from TCRdb's copy, which holds only in-frame ones; the method was immunoSEQ multiplex PCR. The table includes around 100,000 clones, approximately 75% detected once. This entry comes from a study of fetal regulatory T cell absence and autoimmunity. Study in general: Without clinical diabetes, IPEX patients showed exocrine pancreas autoimmunity.

The chain links TRBV5-1 to TRBJ2-7; 7 nucleotides match TRBD2. This clonotype was sampled from a male donor with IPEX syndrome. The sample comprised pancreas tissue. CDR3: CASSPVGREREQYF. CDR3 DNA: TGCGCCAGCAGCCCAGTTGGGCGGGAGCGGGAGCAGTACTTC.